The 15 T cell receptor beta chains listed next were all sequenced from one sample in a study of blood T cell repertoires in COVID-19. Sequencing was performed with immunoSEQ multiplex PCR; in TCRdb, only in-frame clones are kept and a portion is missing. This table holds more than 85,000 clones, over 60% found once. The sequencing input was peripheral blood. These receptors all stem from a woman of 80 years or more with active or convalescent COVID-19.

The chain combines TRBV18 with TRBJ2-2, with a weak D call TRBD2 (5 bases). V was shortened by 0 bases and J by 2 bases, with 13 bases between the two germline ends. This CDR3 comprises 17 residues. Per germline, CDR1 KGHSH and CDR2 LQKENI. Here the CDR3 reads CASSPPSSAANTGELFF. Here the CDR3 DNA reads TGTGCCAGCTCACCACCGTCGTCAGCGGCCAACACCGGGGAGCTGTTTTTT.

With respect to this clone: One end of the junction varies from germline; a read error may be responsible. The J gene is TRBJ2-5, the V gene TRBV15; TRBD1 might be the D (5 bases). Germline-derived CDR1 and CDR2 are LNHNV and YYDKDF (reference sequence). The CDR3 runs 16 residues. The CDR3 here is CATSRDTQGVQGTQYF. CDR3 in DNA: TGTGCCACCAGCAGGGACACTCAAGGGGTCCAAGGGACCCAGTACTTC.

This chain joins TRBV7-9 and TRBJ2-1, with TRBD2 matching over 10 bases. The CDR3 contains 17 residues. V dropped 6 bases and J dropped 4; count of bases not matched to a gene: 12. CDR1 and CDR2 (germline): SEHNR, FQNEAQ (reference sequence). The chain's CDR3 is CASRPGLAENSYNEQFF. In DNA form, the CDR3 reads TGTGCCAGCAGACCTGGACTAGCGGAAAACTCTTACAATGAGCAGTTCTTC.

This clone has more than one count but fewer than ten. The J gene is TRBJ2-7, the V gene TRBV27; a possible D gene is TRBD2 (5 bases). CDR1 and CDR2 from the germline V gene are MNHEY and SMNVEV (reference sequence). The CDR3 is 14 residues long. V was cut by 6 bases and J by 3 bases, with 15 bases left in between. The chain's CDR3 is CASRVRGRGYEQYF. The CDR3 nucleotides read TGTGCCAGCAGGGTTCGGGGAAGAGGCTACGAGCAGTACTTC.

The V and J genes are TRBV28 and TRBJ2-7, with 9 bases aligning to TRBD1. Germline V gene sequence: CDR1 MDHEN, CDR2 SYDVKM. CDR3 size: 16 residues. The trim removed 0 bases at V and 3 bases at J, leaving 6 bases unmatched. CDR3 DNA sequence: TGTGCCAGCAGTTTATGGCCCGGGACAGGGATCTACGAGCAGTACTTC. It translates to CASSLWPGTGIYEQYF.

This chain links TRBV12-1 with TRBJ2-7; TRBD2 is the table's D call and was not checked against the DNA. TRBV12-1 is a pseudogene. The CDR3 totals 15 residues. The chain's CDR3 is CASSRSGRACGEQYF. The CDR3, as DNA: TGTGCCAGCAGCCGGAGCGGGAGGGCCTGTGGCGAGCAGTACTTC.

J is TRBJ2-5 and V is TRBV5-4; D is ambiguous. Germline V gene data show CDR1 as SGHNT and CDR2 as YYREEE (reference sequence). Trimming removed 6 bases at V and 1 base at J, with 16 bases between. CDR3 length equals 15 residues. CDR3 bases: TGTGCCAGCACCACTAAAAAGAACCCCCAAGAGACCCAGTACTTC. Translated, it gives CASTTKKNPQETQYF.

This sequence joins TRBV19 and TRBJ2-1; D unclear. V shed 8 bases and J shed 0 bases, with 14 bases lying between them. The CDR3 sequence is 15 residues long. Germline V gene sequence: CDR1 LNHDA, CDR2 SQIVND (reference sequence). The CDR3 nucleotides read TGTGCCAGTGGAGACCGCCCCAGCTCCTACAATGAGCAGTTCTTC. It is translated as CASGDRPSSYNEQFF.

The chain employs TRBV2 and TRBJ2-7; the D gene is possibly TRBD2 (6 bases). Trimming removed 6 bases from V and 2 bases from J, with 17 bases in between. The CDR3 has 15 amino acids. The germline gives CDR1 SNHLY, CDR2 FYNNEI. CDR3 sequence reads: CASSNPRLGTYEQYF. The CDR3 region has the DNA TGTGCCAGCAGCAACCCTCGACTAGGGACCTACGAGCAGTACTTC.

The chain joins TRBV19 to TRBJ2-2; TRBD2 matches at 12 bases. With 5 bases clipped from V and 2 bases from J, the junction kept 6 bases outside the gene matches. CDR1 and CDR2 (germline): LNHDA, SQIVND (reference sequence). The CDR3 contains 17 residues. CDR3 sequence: CASSSGGLAGNTGELFF. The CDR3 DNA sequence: TGTGCCAGTAGTTCGGGCGGACTAGCGGGAAACACCGGGGAGCTGTTTTTT.

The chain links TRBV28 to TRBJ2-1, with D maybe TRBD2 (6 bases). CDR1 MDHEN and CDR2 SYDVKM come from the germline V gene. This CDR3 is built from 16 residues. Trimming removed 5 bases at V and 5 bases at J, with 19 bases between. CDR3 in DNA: TGTGCCAGCAGTGTACCCTTGGAGGGTGGGAACAATGAGCAGTTCTTC. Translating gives CASSVPLEGGNNEQFF.

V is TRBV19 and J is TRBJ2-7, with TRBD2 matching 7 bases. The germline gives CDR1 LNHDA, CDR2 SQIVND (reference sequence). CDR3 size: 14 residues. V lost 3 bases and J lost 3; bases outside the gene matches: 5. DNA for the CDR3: TGTGCCAGTAGTATGGGGGGAGGGCTCTACGAGCAGTACTTC. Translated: CASSMGGGLYEQYF.

CDR3 protein: CASKSTGGLSGYTF. In nucleotides, the CDR3 is TGTGCCAGCAAATCGACAGGGGGCCTCTCTGGCTACACCTTC. The gene calls are TRBV2 and TRBJ1-2, with 10 bases that match TRBD1. CDR1 and CDR2 from the germline V gene are SNHLY and FYNNEI. Trimming cost V 7 bases and J 7 bases; bases outside gene matches: 9. CDR3 length: 14 residues.

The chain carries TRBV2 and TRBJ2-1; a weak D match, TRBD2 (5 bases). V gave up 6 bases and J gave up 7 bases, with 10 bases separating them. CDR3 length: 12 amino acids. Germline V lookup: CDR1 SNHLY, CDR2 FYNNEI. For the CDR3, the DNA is TGTGCCAGCAGGCTGACGGGGAATGAGCAGTTCTTC. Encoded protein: CASRLTGNEQFF.

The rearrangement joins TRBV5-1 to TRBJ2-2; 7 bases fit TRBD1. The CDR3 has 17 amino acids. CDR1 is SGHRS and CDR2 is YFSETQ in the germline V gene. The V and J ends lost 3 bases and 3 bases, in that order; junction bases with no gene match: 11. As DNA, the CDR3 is TGCGCCAGCAGCTGGGGGCCCCGACAGGGAGACACCGGGGAGCTGTTTTTT. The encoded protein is CASSWGPRQGDTGELFF.